These T cell receptor beta chains were read from a single sample in a study of T cell changes during pregnancy in multiple sclerosis. Sequencing used immunoSEQ multiplex PCR; TCRdb keeps in-frame clones, though not all of them. The table shows approximately 47,000 clones, with 90% to 95% occurring only once. The sample consisted of CD4+ T cells from peripheral blood mononuclear cells, taken in the first trimester of pregnancy. These receptor sequences come from a female donor with multiple sclerosis, enrolled in a pregnancy study. CDR3s include the opening cysteine and the closing phenylalanine or tryptophan. A D gene is named only where the DNA matches it firmly. Where a row states a size, it is once, few, many or the class of an expanded clone; other rows omit it.

J gene	D gene	V gene	clone size	CDR3 DNA	CDR3 protein
TRBJ2-3	TRBD2	TRBV2	.	TGTGCCACCCCGGGGGGGCCCAATTTTGTAGATACGCAGTATTTT	CATPGGPNFVDTQYF
TRBJ2-2	TRBD2	TRBV7-2	.	TGTGCCAGCAGCCCCGAGATTGGCGGGGGCACCGGGGAGCTGTTTTTT	CASSPEIGGGTGELFF
TRBJ1-4	TRBD1	TRBV7-9	.	TGTGCCAGCAGCCCGAGACAGGGCGCTGCTGAAAAACTGTTTTTT	CASSPRQGAAEKLFF
TRBJ1-5	TRBD1	TRBV6-6	few	TGTGCCAGCAGACTCGGACAGGGCAATCAGCCCCAGCATTTT	CASRLGQGNQPQHF
TRBJ1-1	.	TRBV18	.	TGTGCCAGCTCACCACTACCCGGGGGGCAAATGAACACTGAAGCTTTCTTT	CASSPLPGGQMNTEAFF
TRBJ1-1	.	TRBV18	.	TGTGCCAGCTCACCACCGAGGCAGGGGTTAAAGAACACTGAAGCTTTCTTT	CASSPPRQGLKNTEAFF
TRBJ1-2	TRBD1	TRBV15	.	TGTGCCACCAGCATCGGAGCCGCGGGACAGTCTAACTATGGCTACACCTTC	CATSIGAAGQSNYGYTF
TRBJ2-2	TRBD1	TRBV10-3	.	TGTGCCATCCCTGCTGGCAGGGGGAACTTAAACACCGGGGAGCTGTTTTTT	CAIPAGRGNLNTGELFF
TRBJ1-5	.	TRBV19	.	TGTGCCAGTAACAGGCACGGTCAGCCCCAGCATTTT	CASNRHGQPQHF
TRBJ2-4	TRBD2	TRBV4-1	.	TGCGCCAGCAGCCCGTTGTGGGGGGGAAACATTCAGTACTTC	CASSPLWGGNIQYF
TRBJ1-4	TRBD1	TRBV30	once	TGTGCCTGCGACAGGGGGGGAGGAAAACTGTTTTTT	CACDRGGGKLFF
TRBJ1-4	.	TRBV7-2	.	TGTGCCAGCAGCGTCACAGGGATGCCTAATGAAAAACTGTTTTTT	CASSVTGMPNEKLFF
TRBJ1-2	.	TRBV6-4	.	TGTGCCAGCAGTGACTCCCGGCGGCGTTTTTCCGGCTACACCTTC	CASSDSRRRFSGYTF
TRBJ1-2	TRBD1	TRBV4-2	.	TGTGCCAGCAGCCAAGCCGGGACAGGCCAAGGGTATGGCTACACCTTC	CASSQAGTGQGYGYTF
TRBJ2-7	TRBD1	TRBV11-1	few	TGTGCCAGCAGCGGACAGGGGTCCTACGAGCAGTACTTC	CASSGQGSYEQYF
TRBJ1-1	.	TRBV7-8	.	TGTGCCAGCAGCTTAGGAGAGGGTGAAGCTTTCTTT	CASSLGEGEAFF
TRBJ2-7	TRBD2	TRBV2	.	TGTGCCAGCAGTGCCGATGCGGGGGTTGTCTCCTACGAGCAGTACTTC	CASSADAGVVSYEQYF
TRBJ1-3	TRBD1	TRBV25-1	.	TGTGCCAGCTCGGAGGGGGCTCGAGGAAACACCATATATTTT	CASSEGARGNTIYF
TRBJ2-1	TRBD2	TRBV5-4	.	TGTGCCAGCAGCTTGCTCGGCGGGGGGAAATACAATGAGCAGTTCTTC	CASSLLGGGKYNEQFF
TRBJ1-4	.	TRBV6-6	.	TGTGCCAGCAGTACAGGGCGCGGGCTCGGTGAAAAACTGTTTTTT	CASSTGRGLGEKLFF
TRBJ1-1	.	TRBV7-2	once	TGTGCCAGCAGCTCAACCGTTCGACGGAGCACTGAAGCTTTCTTT	CASSSTVRRSTEAFF
TRBJ2-2	.	TRBV7-3	.	TGTGCCAGCAGCTTAAACGGACCCCACGGGAGTGTATCCGGGGAGCTGTTTTTT	CASSLNGPHGSVSGELFF
TRBJ1-3	TRBD1	TRBV4-2	.	TGTGCCAGCAGCCGCGACAGGGAGCCCCCTGGAAACACCATATATTTT	CASSRDREPPGNTIYF
TRBJ2-3	.	TRBV9	.	TGTGCCAGCAGCCCGCGGGGAGATAGCACAGATACGCAGTATTTT	CASSPRGDSTDTQYF
TRBJ2-3	TRBD2	TRBV7-2	.	TGTGCCAGCAGCCTGAAAGGGGCCCACGGGGGGACTAGCACAGATACGCAGTATTTT	CASSLKGAHGGTSTDTQYF
TRBJ2-5	TRBD2	TRBV7-2	.	TGTGCCAGCAGCTTTGGACTAGCGGGGGGCTCGGAGACCCAGTACTTC	CASSFGLAGGSETQYF
TRBJ2-5	TRBD1	TRBV6-6	.	TGTGCCAGCAGCAGGGACAGGCAAGAGACCCAGTACTTC	CASSRDRQETQYF
TRBJ2-5	TRBD2	TRBV27	.	TGTGCCAGCAGATTACTAGCGGGGGGGCTGGAGACCCAGTACTTC	CASRLLAGGLETQYF
TRBJ1-2	.	TRBV2	.	TGTGCCAGACTTGCGAGGCTGGGTGGCTACACCTTC	CARLARLGGYTF
TRBJ2-1	TRBD2	TRBV9	.	TGTGCCAGCAGCGTAGGCGGGGGGGCTTATAATGAGCAGTTCTTC	CASSVGGGAYNEQFF
TRBJ2-3	TRBD2	TRBV11-2	.	TGTGCCAGCAGCATCGGGAGGGGCCCAGATACGCAGTATTTT	CASSIGRGPDTQYF
TRBJ1-2	.	TRBV10-3	.	TGTGCCATCAGTGTAGGGAGTTCTAACTATGGCTACACCTTC	CAISVGSSNYGYTF
TRBJ2-1	.	TRBV25-1	.	TGTGCCAGCAGTGCCAAACCCGGACTGAGCTCCTACAATGAGCAGTTCTTC	CASSAKPGLSSYNEQFF
TRBJ2-5	TRBD1	TRBV2	.	TGTGCCAGCAATGAACAGGGGATGGGGACCCAGTACTTC	CASNEQGMGTQYF
TRBJ1-1	TRBD1	TRBV6-5	.	TGTGCCAGCAGTTTGAGACCGGGACAGTTTATTGAAGCTTTCTTT	CASSLRPGQFIEAFF
TRBJ2-7	TRBD1	TRBV19	.	TGTGCCAGTAGTCCCCTTGTGGGACAGGGGGACTACGAGCAGTACTTC	CASSPLVGQGDYEQYF
TRBJ2-3	TRBD2	TRBV7-6	.	TGTGCCAGCAGCTCCCCAGGGCTAGCGGGGGTATCAGATACGCAGTATTTT	CASSSPGLAGVSDTQYF
TRBJ1-5	.	TRBV5-8	.	TGTGCCAGTACCCCTCCCCGGGGGTTCGGTCAGCCCCAGCATTTT	CASTPPRGFGQPQHF
TRBJ2-3	.	TRBV4-1	.	TGCGCCAGCAGCCAAGTATTAGGGCGGGGGCGAGATACGCAGTATTTT	CASSQVLGRGRDTQYF